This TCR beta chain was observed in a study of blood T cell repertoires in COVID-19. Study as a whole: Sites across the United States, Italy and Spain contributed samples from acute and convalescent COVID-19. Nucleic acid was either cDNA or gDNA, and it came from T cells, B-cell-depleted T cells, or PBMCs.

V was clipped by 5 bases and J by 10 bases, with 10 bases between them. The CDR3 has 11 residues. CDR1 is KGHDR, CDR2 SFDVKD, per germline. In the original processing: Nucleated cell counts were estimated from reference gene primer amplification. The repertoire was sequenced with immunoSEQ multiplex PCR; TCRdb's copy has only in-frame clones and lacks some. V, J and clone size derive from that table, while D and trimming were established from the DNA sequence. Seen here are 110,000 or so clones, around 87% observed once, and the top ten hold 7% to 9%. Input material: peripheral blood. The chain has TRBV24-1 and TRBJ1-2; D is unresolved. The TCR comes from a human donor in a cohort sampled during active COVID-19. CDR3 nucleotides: TGTGCCACCAGTGGGCCCATCCCCTACACCTTC. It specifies CATSGPIPYTF.